This TCR beta chain stems from a study of T cell responses to AZD1222 COVID-19 vaccine. General study points: Among AZD1222 vaccinees, only five or six were seropositive at baseline. Targets within unmutated variant regions were reportedly found for nearly half of spike-specific TCRs.

Profiling relied on immunoSEQ multiplex PCR, and the TCRdb table lists in-frame clones only, not all of them. Of approximately 110,000 clones detected, 75% to 90% appear once; the ten largest clones hold roughly 4%. Remarks on this clone: The antigen remains undetermined.

This CDR3 region has 16 residues. Germline CDR1 is SGHNT and CDR2 is YYREEE (reference sequence). With V trimmed by 2 bases and J by 6 bases, 8 bases remained unmatched. This TCR derives from an adult who received the AZD1222 COVID-19 vaccine. The sample was peripheral blood, taken 28 days after the second AZD1222 dose. V is TRBV5-4 and J is TRBJ2-1; TRBD2 matches 10 bases. The CDR3 is CASSFTSGATANEQFF. The CDR3 DNA reads TGTGCCAGCAGCTTCACTAGCGGGGCGACCGCCAATGAGCAGTTCTTC.